The clone carrying this T cell receptor (beta chain) came up a few times. Its antigen is currently unknown. The sample comes from a study of T cell repertoires in cytomegalovirus infection. Study-level information: Through public TCR beta signatures, both CMV infection and matching HLA type were indicated.

The CDR3 loop spans 16 amino acids. After removal of 4 bases from V and 1 base from J, the junction contained 6 bases not matched to a gene. Germline values: CDR1 SGHRS, CDR2 YFSETQ. Findings and limits, study-wide: The response measured ex vivo was dominated by TCR beta clonotypes (HLA-C-restricted and CMV-specific). The cumulative frequency of public TCR beta families distinguished individuals who carried CMV together with the relevant HLA.

In TCRdb, the reads were re-called with MiXCR into one record per CDR3 protein. Among about 360,000 distinct CDR3 sequences listed, about a sixth were seen once. The sequence came from a human donor in good health (CMV status not recorded). Some clones in this sample may be carry-over from other donors' samples. This sequence joins TRBV5-1 and TRBJ2-5; 11 bases map to TRBD2. The source material was PBMCs. The CDR3 here is CASSTSTSGAQETQYF. The CDR3, as DNA: TGCGCCAGCAGCACTTCGACTAGCGGGGCCCAAGAGACCCAGTACTTC.